This T cell receptor beta chain was sequenced for a study of blood T cell repertoires in COVID-19. At the level of the study: Collection of acute and convalescent COVID-19 samples took place in the United States, Italy and Spain. The analysed material was cDNA or gDNA that came from T cells, B-cell-depleted T cells, or PBMCs.

With 3 bases clipped from V and 1 base from J, the junction kept 3 bases outside the gene matches. Germline V gene data show CDR1 as KGHDR and CDR2 as SFDVKD. The CDR3 has 16 residues. In the source study's methods: Amplifying reference gene primers gave estimates of nucleated cell counts. Using immunoSEQ multiplex PCR, the repertoire was profiled, and TCRdb retains in-frame clones only, with some absent. V and J calls and clone size are given by that table; D and trimming were obtained from the DNA. The data show about 90,000 clones, 60% to 85% seen once. The rearrangement joins TRBV24-1 to TRBJ2-1; TRBD1 aligns across 9 bases. The sequence was obtained from a man between 65 and 85 years old with acute or convalescent COVID-19. The sample was peripheral blood. CDR3 DNA: TGTGCCACCAGTGATAACAGGGGGCGATCCTACAATGAGCAGTTCTTC. Its protein is CATSDNRGRSYNEQFF.